A selection of T cell receptor beta chains follows, all from one sample in a study of spatial heterogeneity in lung cancer. In TCRdb, the 5' RACE reads were re-called with MiXCR into one record per CDR3 protein. Seen here are around 87,000 distinct CDR3 sequences, approximately 12% observed once, and the top ten hold under 50%. Specimen: PBMCs, collected at surgery. The source of these receptors is a male donor with early-stage non-small cell lung cancer. Each CDR3 is given with its conserved first and last residue. A D gene is named only where the DNA matches it firmly. Clone size is not always given. Where it is, it says once, few, many or a class for expanded clones.

few | TRBJ1-6 | NA | TRBV20-1 | CSAPGATADVISPLHF | TGCAGTGCTCCCGGGGCGACGGCAGACGTAATTTCACCCCTCCACTTT
NA | TRBJ1-2 | NA | TRBV3-2 | CASSHPGQAGSSTF | TGTGCCAGCAGCCACCCCGGACAGGCTGGAAGTAGCACCTTC
many | TRBJ2-7 | NA | TRBV5-1 | CASSFGAFSYEQYF | TGCGCCAGCAGCTTCGGGGCCTTCTCCTACGAGCAGTACTTC
NA | TRBJ1-1 | TRBD1 | TRBV6-5 | CASSFDRGNTEAFF | TGTGCCAGCAGTTTCGACAGGGGCAACACTGAAGCTTTCTTT
NA | TRBJ1-5 | NA | TRBV12-3/TRBV12-4 | CASSTRGVQPQHF | TGTGCCAGCAGTACCAGGGGTGTTCAGCCCCAGCATTTT
few | TRBJ2-3 | TRBD2 | TRBV11-2 | CASSFSLTSGYGTDTQYF | TGTGCCAGCAGCTTCTCTCTGACTAGCGGGTATGGCACAGATACGCAGTATTTT
many | TRBJ1-3 | NA | TRBV12-3/TRBV12-4 | CASNILQGDGNTIYF | TGTGCCAGCAATATACTACAGGGTGACGGAAACACCATATATTTT
many | TRBJ1-1 | NA | TRBV29-1 | CSVVTGRGNTEAFF | TGCAGCGTTGTAACAGGGCGGGGGAACACTGAAGCTTTCTTT
NA | TRBJ2-7 | TRBD1 | TRBV7-9 | CASSSEGAEQYF | TGTGCCAGCAGCTCAGAGGGGGCCGAGCAGTACTTC
NA | TRBJ2-3 | TRBD1 | TRBV10-3 | CAISPTGGTDTQYF | TGTGCCATCAGTCCCACAGGGGGGACAGATACGCAGTATTTT
many | TRBJ1-1 | NA | TRBV12-3/TRBV12-4 | CASSLNLGGTEAFF | TGTGCCAGCAGTTTAAACCTAGGAGGCACTGAAGCTTTCTTT
NA | TRBJ2-1 | NA | TRBV11-2 | CASSLVREPYNEQFF | TGTGCCAGCAGCTTAGTCAGGGAACCCTACAATGAGCAGTTCTTC
few | TRBJ1-4 | NA | TRBV12-3/TRBV12-4 | CASSKLQEKLFF | TGTGCCAGCAGCAAACTACAGGAAAAACTGTTTTTT
few | TRBJ2-5 | NA | TRBV6-2/TRBV6-3 | CASSRGPSGETQYF | TGTGCCAGCAGTCGCGGTCCGTCAGGGGAGACCCAGTACTTC